A single sample gave rise to the 17 T cell receptor beta chains below, sequenced in a study of T-cell reconstitution after alpha-beta-depleted transplantation in children. Unique molecular identifiers featured in how the TCRbeta library was prepared. TCRdb ran MiXCR on the PCR reads and lists one entry per CDR3 protein. The sample contains fewer than 150,000 distinct CDR3 sequences, 9.5% to 10% of which appear only once. Source: PBMCs, mostly from graft donor cells, taken 180 days after TCRalphabeta/CD19-depleted stem cell transplant. The source is a girl in the first two years of life who had a stem cell transplant for combined immunodeficiency, so the T cells may come from the graft donor.

This clonotype was found a few times. The CDR3 region has the DNA TGCAGCGTAGGTCCGGGACTAGCGGGAGGTAGTTCCTACAATGAGCAGTTCTTC. Its protein is CSVGPGLAGGSSYNEQFF. This rearrangement joins TRBV29-1 to TRBJ2-1; TRBD2 matches at 15 bases. CDR1 is SQVTM, CDR2 ANQGSEA, per germline. Trimming cost V 6 bases and J 1 base; bases outside gene matches: 10. The CDR3 is 18 amino acids.

This clonotype was observed a handful of times. This rearrangement joins TRBV5-1 to TRBJ2-5, with 14 bases fitting TRBD2. With V trimmed by 4 bases and J by 5 bases, 13 bases remained unmatched. Germline CDR1 is SGHRS and CDR2 is YFSETQ. This CDR3 has 18 residues. The CDR3 reads CASSARLAGGQVSETQYF. In DNA form, the CDR3 reads TGCGCCAGCAGCGCCAGACTAGCGGGGGGGCAGGTTTCTGAGACCCAGTACTTC.

This clonotype was counted a few times. The V and J genes are TRBV7-9 and TRBJ1-5; 11 bases agree with TRBD1. Losses at the gene ends were 2 bases for V and 0 bases for J; bases not matched to a gene: 3. CDR1 SEHNR and CDR2 FQNEAQ come from the germline V gene (reference sequence). CDR3 size: 17 residues. Here the CDR3 DNA reads TGTGCCAGCAGCTTAAGGACAGGGGGCTATAGCAATCAGCCCCAGCATTTT. Its protein is CASSLRTGGYSNQPQHF.

The table lists this clonotype with a few counts. At one end the junction does not follow the germline gene, possibly because of a read error. This sequence joins TRBV7-2 and TRBJ2-1, with 14 bases lining up with TRBD2. The CDR3 is 16 amino acids. Germline-derived CDR1 and CDR2 are SGHTA and FQGNSA. CDR3 DNA: TGTGCCAGCAGCCCGCGACTAGCGGGAGGGTGGGATGACCAGTTCTTC. This gives the protein CASSPRLAGGWDDQFF.

Ten or more counts support this clonotype. The chain couples TRBV9 to TRBJ2-1; 11 nucleotides align to TRBD2. Germline loops: CDR1 SGDLS, CDR2 YYNGEE. CDR3 length: 17 amino acids. Trimming removed 0 bases from V and 8 bases from J; junction bases left unmatched: 10. For the CDR3, the DNA is TGTGCCAGCAGCGTAGATCTGACTAGCGGGAAATTGGATGAGCAGTTCTTC. Translated: CASSVDLTSGKLDEQFF. Full variable domain (missing parts from reference TRBV9 and TRBJ2-1): DSGVTQTPKHLITATGQRVTLRCSPRSGDLSVYWYQQSLDQGLQFLIQYYNGEERAKGNILERFSAQQFPDLHSELNLSSLELGDSALYFCASSVDLTSGKLDEQFFGPGTRLTVL.

This clonotype was picked up a small number of times. V is TRBV6-2 or TRBV6-3 and J is TRBJ2-7; the D is unclear. V was cut by 4 bases and J by 0 bases, with 4 bases left in between. This CDR3 is 12 amino acids long. CDR1 and CDR2 from the germline V gene are MNHEY and SVGEGT. CDR3 sequence: CASSFPSYEQYF. Here the CDR3 DNA reads TGTGCCAGCAGTTTCCCCTCCTACGAGCAGTACTTC.

This clonotype was counted between two and nine times. The chain links TRBV20-1 to TRBJ2-1; 12 positions match TRBD2. CDR1 DFQATT and CDR2 SNEGSKA come from the germline V gene (reference sequence). The CDR3 totals 16 residues. V dropped 2 bases and J dropped 1; count of bases not matched to a gene: 3. CDR3: CSARSSGGASYNEQFF. The CDR3 region has the DNA TGCAGTGCTAGATCTAGCGGGGGGGCTTCCTACAATGAGCAGTTCTTC.

In this sample, this clonotype turned up a few times. The chain joins TRBV5-1 to TRBJ2-3, with D perhaps TRBD2 (6 bases). Trimming removed 10 bases from V and 2 bases from J, with 17 bases in between. Germline lookup yields CDR1 SGHRS and CDR2 YFSETQ. This CDR3 has 14 amino acids. CDR3 region: CAARAGGYTDTQYF. Written as DNA, the CDR3 is TGCGCCGCTAGAGCGGGTGGTTACACAGATACGCAGTATTTT.

The rearrangement uses TRBV4-3 and TRBJ2-7; D gene ambiguous. From germline, CDR1 is LGHNA and CDR2 YSLEER. The length of the CDR3 is 14 residues. The V end lost 3 bases, the J end lost 2 bases, and 11 bases lay between the germline ends. The CDR3 DNA is TGCGCCAGCAGCCACCTCCGACGCCCCTACGAGCAGTACTTC. As protein: CASSHLRRPYEQYF.

CDR3 sequence (DNA): TGTGCCAGCAGCTTTCGTAGAGGGAGAGTAGCCTACGAGCAGTACTTC. Protein product: CASSFRRGRVAYEQYF. The V gene is TRBV7-2, the J gene TRBJ2-7; tentatively, D is TRBD2 (5 bases). Per the germline V gene, CDR1 is SGHTA and CDR2 is FQGNSA. Trimming removed 3 bases at V and 2 bases at J, with 17 bases between. The CDR3 extends over 16 amino acids. Variable domain in full (rest from reference TRBV7-2 and TRBJ2-7): GAGVSQSPSNKVTEKGKDVELRCDPISGHTALYWYRQSLGQGLEFLIYFQGNSAPDKSGLPSDRFSAERTGGSVSTLTIQRTQQEDSAVYLCASSFRRGRVAYEQYFGPGTRLTVT.

Ten or more counts support this clonotype. The chain couples TRBV12-3 or TRBV12-4 to TRBJ2-1, with 13 bases aligning to TRBD2. The junction had 7 bases not matched to a gene; V was cut back by 6 bases and J by 8 bases. The CDR3 extends over 15 amino acids. CDR3 nucleotide sequence: TGTGCCAGCAGCCAACTAGCGGGGGGGCTGGATGAGCAGTTCTTC. Its translation: CASSQLAGGLDEQFF.

The chain joins TRBV7-2 to TRBJ2-3, with a possible D match to TRBD2 (6 bases). V lost 1 base and J 0 bases, leaving 11 bases between the germline ends. CDR3 length: 16 amino acids. Germline values: CDR1 SGHTA, CDR2 FQGNSA. CDR3 sequence: CASSLVNSGSTDTQYF. The CDR3 bases are TGTGCCAGCAGCTTAGTCAATAGCGGTAGCACAGATACGCAGTATTTT.

This clonotype showed up just a few times. The rearrangement joins TRBV11-3 to TRBJ2-2; a possible D gene is TRBD2 (7 bases). Looked up from germline, CDR1 is SGHNT and CDR2 is YENEEA. The CDR3 has 15 residues. V lost 5 bases and J lost 5, with 15 bases in between. The CDR3 region is CASSQEGGRTGELFF. CDR3 DNA sequence: TGTGCCAGCAGCCAAGAGGGGGGGCGGACCGGGGAGCTGTTTTTT.

The V and J genes are TRBV4-3 and TRBJ2-2; 8 nucleotides match TRBD1. The germline CDR1 and CDR2 sequences are LGHNA and YSLEER. This CDR3 is built from 15 residues. The J segment lost 8 bases and the V segment lost 1 base, leaving 6 bases of the junction unmatched. This chain's CDR3 is CASSQVIQGAGELFF. The DNA of the CDR3 is TGCGCCAGCAGCCAAGTGATCCAGGGGGCAGGGGAGCTGTTTTTT.

This clonotype was counted only a few times. The chain has TRBV5-6 and TRBJ1-1; D is perhaps TRBD1 (5 bases). The CDR3 spans 16 residues. Germline V gene lookup returns CDR1 SGHDT and CDR2 YYEEEE. V lost 0 bases, J lost 4 bases, and 16 bases lay in between. CDR3 protein: CASSLAGTEFGTEAFF. The CDR3 DNA reads as TGTGCCAGCAGCTTGGCAGGGACGGAGTTTGGCACTGAAGCTTTCTTT.

The sample holds a few counts of this clonotype. The rearrangement joins TRBV6-5 to TRBJ2-5, with D maybe TRBD1 (5 bases). The germline CDR1 and CDR2 sequences are MNHEY and SVGAGI. The V and J ends lost 3 bases and 2 bases respectively, with 10 bases between them. The length of the CDR3 is 14 residues. CDR3 nucleotides: TGTGCCAGCAGTTATGCAGGGCGGCAAGAGACCCAGTACTTC. Its translation is CASSYAGRQETQYF.

The chain carries TRBV24-1 and TRBJ2-3, with 7 bases identical to TRBD2. This CDR3 region has 16 residues. Trimming removed 5 bases from V and 1 base from J; junction bases left unmatched: 8. The germline V gene has CDR1 KGHDR and CDR2 SFDVKD. The CDR3 is CATSGIRAGGTDTQYF. The CDR3 DNA is TGTGCCACCAGTGGAATTAGGGCGGGGGGCACAGATACGCAGTATTTT.